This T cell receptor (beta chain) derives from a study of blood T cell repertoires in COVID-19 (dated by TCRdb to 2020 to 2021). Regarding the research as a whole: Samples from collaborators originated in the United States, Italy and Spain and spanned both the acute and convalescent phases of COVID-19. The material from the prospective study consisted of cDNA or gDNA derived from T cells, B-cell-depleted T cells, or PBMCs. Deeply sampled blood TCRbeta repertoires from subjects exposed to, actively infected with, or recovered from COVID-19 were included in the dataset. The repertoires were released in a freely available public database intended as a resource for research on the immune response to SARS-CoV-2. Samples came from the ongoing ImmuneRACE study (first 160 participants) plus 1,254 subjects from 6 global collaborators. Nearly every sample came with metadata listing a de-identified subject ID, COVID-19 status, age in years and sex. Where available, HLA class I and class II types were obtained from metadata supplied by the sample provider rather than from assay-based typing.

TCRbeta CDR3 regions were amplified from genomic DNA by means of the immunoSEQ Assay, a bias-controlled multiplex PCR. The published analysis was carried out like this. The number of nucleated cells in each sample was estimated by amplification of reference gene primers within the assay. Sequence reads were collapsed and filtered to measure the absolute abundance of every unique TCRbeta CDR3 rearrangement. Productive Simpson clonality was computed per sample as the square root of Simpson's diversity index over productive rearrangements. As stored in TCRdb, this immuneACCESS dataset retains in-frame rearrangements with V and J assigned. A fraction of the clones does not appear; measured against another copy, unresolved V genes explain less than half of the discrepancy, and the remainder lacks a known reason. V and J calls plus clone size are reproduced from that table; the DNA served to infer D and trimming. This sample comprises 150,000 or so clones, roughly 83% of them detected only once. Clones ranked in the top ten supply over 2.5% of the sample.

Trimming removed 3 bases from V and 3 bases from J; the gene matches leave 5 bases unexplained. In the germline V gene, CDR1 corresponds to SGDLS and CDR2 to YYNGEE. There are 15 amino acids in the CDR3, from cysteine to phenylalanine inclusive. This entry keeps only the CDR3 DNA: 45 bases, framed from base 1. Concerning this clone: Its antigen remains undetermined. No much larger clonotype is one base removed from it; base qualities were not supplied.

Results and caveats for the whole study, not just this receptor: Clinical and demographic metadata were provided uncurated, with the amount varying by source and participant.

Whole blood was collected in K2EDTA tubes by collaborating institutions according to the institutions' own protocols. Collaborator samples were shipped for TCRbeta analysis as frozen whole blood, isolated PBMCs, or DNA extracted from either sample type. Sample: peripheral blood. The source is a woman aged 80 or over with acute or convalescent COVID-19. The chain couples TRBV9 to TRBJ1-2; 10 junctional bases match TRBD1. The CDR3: CASSADRGLDYGYTF. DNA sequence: TGTGCCAGCAGCGCCGACAGGGGGCTTGACTATGGCTACACCTTC.